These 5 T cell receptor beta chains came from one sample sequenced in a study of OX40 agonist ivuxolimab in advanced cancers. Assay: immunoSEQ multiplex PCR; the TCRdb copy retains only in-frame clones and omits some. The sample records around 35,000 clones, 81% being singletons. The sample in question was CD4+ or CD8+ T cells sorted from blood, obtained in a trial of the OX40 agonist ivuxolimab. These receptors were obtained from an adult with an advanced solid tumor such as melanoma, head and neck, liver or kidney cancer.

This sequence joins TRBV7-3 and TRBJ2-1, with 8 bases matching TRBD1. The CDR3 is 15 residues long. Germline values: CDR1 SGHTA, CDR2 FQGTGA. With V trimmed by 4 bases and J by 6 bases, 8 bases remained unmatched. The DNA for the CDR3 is TGTGCCAGCAGCTCCGGACAGGGTCGTCGCAATGAGCAGTTCTTC. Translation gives CASSSGQGRRNEQFF.

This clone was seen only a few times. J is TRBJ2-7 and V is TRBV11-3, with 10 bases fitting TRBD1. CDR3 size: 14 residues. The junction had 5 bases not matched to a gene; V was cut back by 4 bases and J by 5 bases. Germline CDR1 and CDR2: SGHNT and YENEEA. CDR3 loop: CASSSDRGLNEQYF. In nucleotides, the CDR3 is TGTGCCAGCAGCTCCGACAGGGGGCTTAACGAGCAGTACTTC.

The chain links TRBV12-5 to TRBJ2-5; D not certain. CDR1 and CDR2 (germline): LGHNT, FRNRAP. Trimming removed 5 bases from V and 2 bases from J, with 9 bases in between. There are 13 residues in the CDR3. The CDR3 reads CASGAQKQETQYF. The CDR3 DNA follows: TGTGCTAGTGGTGCACAGAAACAAGAGACCCAGTACTTC.

In DNA, the CDR3 is TGTGCCATCGGGGGGCTCACAGATACGCAGTATTTT. Its protein product is CAIGGLTDTQYF. This rearrangement joins TRBV10-3 to TRBJ2-3; D may match TRBD1 or TRBD2 (6 bases each). V shed 8 bases and J shed 2 bases, with 8 bases lying between them. The CDR3 extends over 12 amino acids. Germline V gives CDR1 ENHRY, CDR2 SYGVKD.

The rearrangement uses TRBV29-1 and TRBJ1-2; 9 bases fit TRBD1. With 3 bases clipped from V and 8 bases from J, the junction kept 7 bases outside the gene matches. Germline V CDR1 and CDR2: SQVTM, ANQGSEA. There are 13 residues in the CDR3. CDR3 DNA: TGCAGCGTTGACCCACAGGGGGCTGGGGGCTACACCTTC. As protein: CSVDPQGAGGYTF.